A single sample gave rise to the 18 T cell receptor beta chains below, sequenced in a study of identical twins. A single record per CDR3 protein comes from TCRdb applying MiXCR to the 5' RACE reads. The sample shows about 810,000 distinct CDR3 sequences, around an eighth of them seen only once. In addition, the sample was reused for a study of yellow fever vaccine responses in identical twins.

Sequenced material: PBMCs. The receptor set was obtained from a woman between 18 and 29 years old in good health.

The genes are TRBV21-1 and TRBJ2-5; the tabulated D call, TRBD2, remains unverified against the DNA. TRBV21-1 is recorded as a pseudogene. The CDR3 runs 14 residues. CDR3 in DNA: TGTGCCAGCAGAAGGGACATGCGGGAAGAGACCCAGTACTTC. Protein: CASRRDMREETQYF.

This clonotype was seen more than once but under ten times. This chain links TRBV12-3 or TRBV12-4 with TRBJ1-2; 7 bases are shared with TRBD1. The J segment lost 1 base and the V segment lost 6 bases, leaving 5 bases of the junction unmatched. This CDR3 has 14 amino acids. The CDR3: CASRPTGFNYGYTF. CDR3 in DNA: TGTGCCAGCAGACCGACAGGGTTTAACTATGGCTACACCTTC.

The rearrangement joins TRBV12-3 or TRBV12-4 to TRBJ1-2, with a weak D call TRBD1 (5 bases). Trimming took off 6 bases at V and 4 bases at J, with 15 bases between the two ends. The CDR3 consists of 14 residues. The CDR3, as DNA: TGTGCCAGCAGGCTATTAGGGGCAGCCTATGGCTACACCTTC. Translation: CASRLLGAAYGYTF.

This clonotype was counted a few times. CDR3 nucleotides: TGTGCCAGCAGTTCACGACTAGCGGGGCGCAACGAGCAGTACGTC. This translates into CASSSRLAGRNEQYV. The V gene is TRBV28, the J gene TRBJ2-7; 11 bases align to TRBD2. V lost 4 bases, J lost 5 bases, and 7 bases stayed unmatched. Looked up from germline, CDR1 is MDHEN and CDR2 is SYDVKM. The CDR3 sequence is 15 residues long.

This clonotype was seen repeatedly, ten times or more. CDR3 DNA: TGTGCCAGCAGTGAAGTAGGACAGGGATTTCAGCCCCAGCATTTT. This gives the protein CASSEVGQGFQPQHF. The chain couples TRBV6-1 to TRBJ1-5, with 8 bases that match TRBD1. The V and J ends lost 1 base and 6 bases, in that order; junction bases with no gene match: 5. CDR3 length equals 15 residues. Germline CDR1 MNHNS, CDR2 SASEGT.

This clonotype was picked up a small number of times. This chain uses TRBV27 with TRBJ2-1; D possibly corresponds to TRBD1 (5 bases). CDR3 length: 16 residues. CDR1 is MNHEY and CDR2 is SMNVEV in the germline V gene (reference sequence). V gave up 4 bases and J gave up 4 bases, with 17 bases separating them. CDR3 residues: CASSSHPSGIYNEQFF. The CDR3 nucleotides are TGTGCCAGCAGTTCACACCCGTCAGGGATTTACAATGAGCAGTTCTTC.

This clonotype was counted many times. The chain couples TRBV7-2 to TRBJ2-5; 11 nucleotides agree with TRBD1. The CDR3 has 16 residues. V shed 6 bases and J 2 bases; nucleotides not matched to a gene: 8. The germline gives CDR1 SGHTA, CDR2 FQGNSA. In nucleotides, the CDR3 is TGTGCCAGCAGACTAGGACAGGGGGCTCTGCAAGAGACCCAGTACTTC. This gives the protein CASRLGQGALQETQYF.

The chain carries TRBV14 and TRBJ1-1; possibly TRBD1 for D (5 bases). The V end was cut by 0 bases, the J end by 11 bases, with 16 bases between. Per germline, CDR1 SGHDN and CDR2 FVKESK. The CDR3 has 14 amino acids. The CDR3 DNA reads as TGTGCCAGCAGCCAAGATGGAGAGGGGCCTGGGGCTTTCTTT. This codes for CASSQDGEGPGAFF.

This clonotype was recorded at least ten times. The gene calls are TRBV20-1 and TRBJ2-3; TRBD2 is a possible D gene (5 bases). Germline CDR1 reads DFQATT; CDR2 reads SNEGSKA (reference sequence). Trimming removed 0 bases at V and 4 bases at J, with 14 bases between. The CDR3 totals 15 residues. In DNA, the CDR3 is TGCAGTGCTAGAGACACCCTAAGCGGATCAGATACGCAGTATTTT. As protein: CSARDTLSGSDTQYF.

This chain joins TRBV29-1 and TRBJ1-2; 11 bases map to TRBD1. Trimming cost V 3 bases and J 1 base; bases outside gene matches: 4. Per germline, CDR1 SQVTM and CDR2 ANQGSEA. The CDR3 length is 15 residues. The CDR3 sequence: CSVEDRGRDNYGYTF. In nucleotides, the CDR3 is TGCAGCGTTGAGGACAGGGGGCGAGATAACTATGGCTACACCTTC. Full variable domain (outside the CDR3, taken from reference TRBV29-1 and TRBJ1-2): SAVISQKPSRDICQRGTSLTIQCQVDSQVTMMFWYRQQPGQSLTLIATANQGSEATYESGFVIDKFPISRPNLTFSTLTVSNMSPEDSSIYLCSVEDRGRDNYGYTFGSGTRLTVV.

The rearrangement joins TRBV27 to TRBJ2-3; maybe TRBD2 (5 bases). This CDR3 contains 13 residues. Trimming cost V 2 bases and J 5 bases, with 8 bases left between them. Germline-derived CDR1 and CDR2 are MNHEY and SMNVEV (reference sequence). CDR3: CASSLPGIDTQYF. The CDR3 DNA follows: TGTGCCAGCAGTTTACCGGGGATAGATACGCAGTATTTT.

This chain connects TRBV5-1 to TRBJ2-7; 12 bases map to TRBD2. The CDR3 has 18 amino acids. J lost 0 bases, V lost 4 bases, and 11 bases had no gene match. Germline V gene data show CDR1 as SGHRS and CDR2 as YFSETQ. This CDR3 is CASSPIRLAGATSYEQYV. The CDR3 nucleotides read TGCGCCAGCAGCCCGATACGACTAGCGGGGGCAACCTCCTACGAGCAGTACGTC.

The chain carries TRBV20-1 and TRBJ2-1, with 7 nucleotides matching TRBD2. Germline lookup yields CDR1 DFQATT and CDR2 SNEGSKA (reference sequence). CDR3 length: 13 residues. V was pared by 3 bases and J by 3 bases, with 2 bases of the junction left unmatched. The CDR3 region is CSASGGFYNEQFF. CDR3 DNA sequence: TGCAGTGCTAGCGGGGGGTTCTACAATGAGCAGTTCTTC.

V is TRBV29-1 and J is TRBJ1-1; D perhaps matches TRBD1 (6 bases). The V end lost 4 bases, the J end lost 2 bases, and 14 bases lay between the germline ends. The CDR3 contains 14 residues. Germline values: CDR1 SQVTM, CDR2 ANQGSEA. CDR3 sequence: CSVGGTLLNTEAFF. CDR3 nucleotides: TGCAGCGTTGGGGGGACACTTCTAAACACTGAAGCTTTCTTT. Looking up the rest from reference TRBV29-1 and TRBJ1-1 gives the full variable domain: SAVISQKPSRDICQRGTSLTIQCQVDSQVTMMFWYRQQPGQSLTLIATANQGSEATYESGFVIDKFPISRPNLTFSTLTVSNMSPEDSSIYLCSVGGTLLNTEAFFGQGTRLTVV.

This clonotype was seen many times. The chain employs TRBV7-2 and TRBJ1-5, with D possibly TRBD1 on 5 matching bases. Germline V gene data show CDR1 as SGHTA and CDR2 as FQGNSA. The ends were cut back, 8 bases at V and 6 bases at J, with 20 bases in the middle. The CDR3 contains 15 residues. CDR3 sequence: CASGLVGDGSQPQHF. CDR3 nucleotide sequence: TGTGCCAGCGGGCTTGTGGGGGACGGGAGTCAGCCCCAGCATTTT.

The rearrangement links TRBV18 to TRBJ2-3, with D possibly matching TRBD1 (6 bases). This CDR3 contains 15 residues. Germline V gene sequence: CDR1 KGHSH, CDR2 LQKENI. The V gene lost 3 bases and the J gene lost 5 bases, with 15 bases spanning the gap. The CDR3 here is CASSPPINREDTQYF. The CDR3, as DNA: TGTGCCAGCTCACCCCCGATTAACAGGGAAGATACGCAGTATTTT.

In its sample, this clonotype was seen a few times. V gene TRBV9 combines with J gene TRBJ1-2; D gene uncertain. The CDR3 covers 12 residues. With 9 bases removed from V and 5 bases from J, the gap between germline ends came to 14 bases. CDR1 is SGDLS and CDR2 is YYNGEE in the germline V gene. The DNA of the CDR3 is TGTGCCACCTCAAGTAGCGGTTATGGCTACACCTTC. Protein product: CATSSSGYGYTF.

This clonotype was seen only a few times. The chain combines TRBV7-9 with TRBJ2-1; 8 bases line up with TRBD2. Germline lookup yields CDR1 SEHNR and CDR2 FQNEAQ (reference sequence). Trimming took 7 bases from V and 4 from J; bases not matched to a gene: 9. The CDR3 extends over 15 amino acids. The CDR3 DNA is TGTGCCAGCATTATCAGCGGGGGCCGATACAATGAGCAGTTCTTC. Translating it yields CASIISGGRYNEQFF.